Below, one TCR beta chain is given with its context. CDR1 is MNHEY, CDR2 SMNVEV, per germline (reference sequence). The length of the CDR3 is 14 residues. Trimming pared 5 bases from V and 9 bases from J, leaving 19 bases between. Using immunoSEQ multiplex PCR, the repertoire was profiled, and TCRdb retains in-frame clones only, with some absent. The sample includes about 170,000 clones, around 80% of them seen just once. The sample belongs to a study of blood T cell repertoires in COVID-19. Study-wide context: Italy, Spain and the United States were the sources of the convalescent and acute COVID-19 samples.

The sequenced sample consisted of peripheral blood. V gene TRBV27 combines with J gene TRBJ1-1, with D possibly TRBD1 on 6 matching bases. The source of this sequence is a woman aged 80 or older with active or convalescent COVID-19. In DNA form, the CDR3 reads TGTGCCAGCAGTACAACTTGGGACAAGGGAAAAGCTTTCTTT. Its translation is CASSTTWDKGKAFF.